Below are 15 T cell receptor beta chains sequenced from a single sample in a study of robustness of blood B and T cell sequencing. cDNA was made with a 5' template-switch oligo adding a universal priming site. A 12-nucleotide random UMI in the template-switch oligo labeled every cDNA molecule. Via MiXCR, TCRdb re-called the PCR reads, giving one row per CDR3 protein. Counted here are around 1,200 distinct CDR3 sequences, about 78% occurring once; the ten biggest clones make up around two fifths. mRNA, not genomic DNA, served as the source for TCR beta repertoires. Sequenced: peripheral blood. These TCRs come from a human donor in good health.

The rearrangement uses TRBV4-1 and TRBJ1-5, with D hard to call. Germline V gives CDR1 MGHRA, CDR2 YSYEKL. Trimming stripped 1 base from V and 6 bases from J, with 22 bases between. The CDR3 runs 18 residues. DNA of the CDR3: TGCGCCAGCAGCCAAGTCGGACTCAGAATGGAGTCTTTTCAGCCCCAGCATTTT. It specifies CASSQVGLRMESFQPQHF.

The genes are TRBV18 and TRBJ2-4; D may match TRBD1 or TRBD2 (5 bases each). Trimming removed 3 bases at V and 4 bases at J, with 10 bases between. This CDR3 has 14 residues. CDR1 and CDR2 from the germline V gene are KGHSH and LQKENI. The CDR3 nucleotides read TGTGCCAGCTCACCCCCAGGGACGAAAAACATTCAGTACTTC. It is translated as CASSPPGTKNIQYF. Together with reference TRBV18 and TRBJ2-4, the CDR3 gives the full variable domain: NAGVMQNPRHLVRRRGQEARLRCSPMKGHSHVYWYRQLPEEGLKFMVYLQKENIIDESGMPKERFSAEFPKEGPSILRIQQVVRGDSAAYFCASSPPGTKNIQYFGAGTRLSVL.

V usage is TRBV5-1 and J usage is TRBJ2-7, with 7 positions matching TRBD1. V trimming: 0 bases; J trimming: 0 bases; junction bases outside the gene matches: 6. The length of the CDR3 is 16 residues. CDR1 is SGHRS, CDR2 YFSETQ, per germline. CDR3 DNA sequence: TGCGCCAGCAGCTTGGAGGGACAGCCAAACTCCTACGAGCAGTACTTC. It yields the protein CASSLEGQPNSYEQYF.

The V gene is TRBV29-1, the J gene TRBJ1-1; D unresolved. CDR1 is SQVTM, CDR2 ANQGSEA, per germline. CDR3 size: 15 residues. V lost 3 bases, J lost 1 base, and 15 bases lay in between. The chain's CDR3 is CSVETSAVGNTEAFF. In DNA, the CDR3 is TGCAGCGTTGAGACCTCGGCAGTCGGGAACACTGAAGCTTTCTTT.

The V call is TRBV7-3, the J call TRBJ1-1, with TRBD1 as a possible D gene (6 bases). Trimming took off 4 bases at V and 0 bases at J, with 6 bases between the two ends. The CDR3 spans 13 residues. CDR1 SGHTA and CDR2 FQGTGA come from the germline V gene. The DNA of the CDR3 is TGTGCCAGCAGCTGGACAGTGAACACTGAAGCTTTCTTT. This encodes CASSWTVNTEAFF.

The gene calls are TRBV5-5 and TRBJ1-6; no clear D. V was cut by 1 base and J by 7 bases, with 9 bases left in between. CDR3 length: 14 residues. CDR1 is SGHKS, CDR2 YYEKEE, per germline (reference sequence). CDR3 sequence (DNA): TGTGCCAGCAGCTTGTCGGGAAAGAATTCACCCCTCCACTTT. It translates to CASSLSGKNSPLHF.

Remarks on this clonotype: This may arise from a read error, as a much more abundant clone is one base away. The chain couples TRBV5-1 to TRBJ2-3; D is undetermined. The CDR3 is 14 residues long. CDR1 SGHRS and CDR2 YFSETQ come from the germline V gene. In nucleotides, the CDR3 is TGCGCCAGCAGCTTGGAGCTAAGCACAGATACGAAGTATTTT. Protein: CASSLELSTDTKYF.

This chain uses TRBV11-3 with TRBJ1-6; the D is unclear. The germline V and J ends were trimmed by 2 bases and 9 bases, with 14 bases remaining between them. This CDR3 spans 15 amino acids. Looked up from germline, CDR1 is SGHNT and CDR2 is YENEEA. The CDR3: CASSLMSLSPSPLHF. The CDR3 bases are TGTGCCAGCAGCTTAATGTCCCTTTCCCCTTCACCCCTCCACTTT.

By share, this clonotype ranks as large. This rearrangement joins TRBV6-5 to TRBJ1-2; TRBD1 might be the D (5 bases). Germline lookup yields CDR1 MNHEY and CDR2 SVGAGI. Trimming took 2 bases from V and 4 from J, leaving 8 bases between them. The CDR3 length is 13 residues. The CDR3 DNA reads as TGTGCCAGCAGTTACCGGGGGATCTATGGCTACACCTTC. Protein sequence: CASSYRGIYGYTF.

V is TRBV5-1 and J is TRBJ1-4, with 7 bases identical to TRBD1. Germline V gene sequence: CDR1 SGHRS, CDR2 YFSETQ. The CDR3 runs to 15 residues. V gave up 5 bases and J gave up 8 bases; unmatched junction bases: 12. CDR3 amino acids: CASRASGTVEEKLFF. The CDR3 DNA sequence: TGCGCCAGCAGAGCATCCGGGACAGTGGAGGAAAAACTGTTTTTT.

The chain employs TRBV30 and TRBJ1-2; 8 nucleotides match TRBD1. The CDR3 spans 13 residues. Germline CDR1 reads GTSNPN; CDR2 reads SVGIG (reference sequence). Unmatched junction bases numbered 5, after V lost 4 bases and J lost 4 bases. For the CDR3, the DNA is TGTGCCTGGACAGGGGGCGCCGGCTATGGCTACACCTTC. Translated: CAWTGGAGYGYTF.

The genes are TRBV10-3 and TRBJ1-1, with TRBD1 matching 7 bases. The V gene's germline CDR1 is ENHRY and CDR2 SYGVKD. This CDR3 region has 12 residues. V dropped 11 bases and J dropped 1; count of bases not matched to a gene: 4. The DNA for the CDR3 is TGTGCCGTTCAGGGGGGGAACACTGAAGCTTTCTTT. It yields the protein CAVQGGNTEAFF.

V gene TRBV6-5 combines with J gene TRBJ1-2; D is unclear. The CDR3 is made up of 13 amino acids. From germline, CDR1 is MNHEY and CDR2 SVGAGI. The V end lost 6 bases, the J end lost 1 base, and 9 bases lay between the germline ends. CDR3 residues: CASSLRINYGYTF. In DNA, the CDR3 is TGTGCCAGCAGCCTTAGGATTAACTATGGCTACACCTTC.

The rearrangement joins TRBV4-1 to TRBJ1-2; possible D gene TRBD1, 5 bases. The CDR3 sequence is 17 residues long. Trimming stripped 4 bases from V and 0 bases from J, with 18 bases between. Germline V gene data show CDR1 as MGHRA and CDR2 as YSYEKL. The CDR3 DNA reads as TGCGCCAGCAGCCTCCCCACAGCAGGGTACGCTAACTATGGCTACACCTTC. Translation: CASSLPTAGYANYGYTF.

CDR3 sequence: CASSLQPGLAGRLDTQYF. CDR3 coding DNA: TGCGCCAGCAGCTTACAACCGGGACTAGCGGGGCGGCTAGATACGCAGTATTTT. The chain combines TRBV5-1 with TRBJ2-3; TRBD2 agrees at 13 bases. Per the germline V gene, CDR1 is SGHRS and CDR2 is YFSETQ. With V trimmed by 2 bases and J by 5 bases, 11 bases remained unmatched. This CDR3 contains 18 residues.